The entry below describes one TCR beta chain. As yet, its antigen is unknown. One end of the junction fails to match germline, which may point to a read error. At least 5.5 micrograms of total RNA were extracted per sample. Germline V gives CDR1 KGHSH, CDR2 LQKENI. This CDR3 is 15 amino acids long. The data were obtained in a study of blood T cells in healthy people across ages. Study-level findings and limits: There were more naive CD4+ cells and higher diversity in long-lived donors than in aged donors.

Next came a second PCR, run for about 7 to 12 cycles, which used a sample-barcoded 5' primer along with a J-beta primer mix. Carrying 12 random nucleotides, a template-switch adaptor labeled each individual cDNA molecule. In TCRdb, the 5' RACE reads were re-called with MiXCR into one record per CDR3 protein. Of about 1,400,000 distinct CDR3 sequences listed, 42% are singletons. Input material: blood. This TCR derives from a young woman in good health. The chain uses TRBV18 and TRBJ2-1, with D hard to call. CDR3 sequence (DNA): TGTGCCAGCTCACCACGCGAGCAGCAGAACAATGAGCGGTTCTTC. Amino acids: CASSPREQQNNERFF.